One sample yielded the 22 T cell receptor beta chains listed below, sequenced in a study of CXCR3-negative and CXCR3-positive naive CD8 T cells. Researchers prepared the TRB cDNA libraries using 5' RACE with UMI labels. Reprocessing the 5' RACE reads, TCRdb reports a single entry for every CDR3 protein and omits DNA. The specimen's table records tens of thousands of distinct CDR3 sequences. Sequencing was performed on memory CD8+ T cells from blood. All receptors come from a human donor in good health. Some clones in this sample may be carry-over from other donors' samples.

This chain connects TRBV20-1 to TRBJ1-1. This CDR3 spans 13 amino acids. Germline loops: CDR1 DFQATT, CDR2 SNEGSKA (reference sequence). CDR3: CSARLGANTEAFF.

The V gene is TRBV20-1, the J gene TRBJ2-7; TCRdb names TRBD1, which stays unverified in the absence of DNA. The CDR3 runs 13 residues. Germline V gene lookup returns CDR1 DFQATT and CDR2 SNEGSKA (reference sequence). CDR3 residues: CSARGGGDYEQYF.

The gene calls are TRBV5-1 and TRBJ2-7; TCRdb outputs TRBD1, but without DNA this stays unchecked. Germline loops: CDR1 SGHRS, CDR2 YFSETQ. The CDR3 runs to 16 residues. The CDR3 loop reads CASSLGMGLKTYEQYF.

The V gene is TRBV21-1, the J gene TRBJ2-1. TRBV21-1 counts as a pseudogene. CDR3 length: 16 amino acids. The CDR3 protein is CASSKYGLSSYNEQFF.

The V gene is TRBV29-1, the J gene TRBJ2-1. Per germline, CDR1 SQVTM and CDR2 ANQGSEA. This CDR3 spans 15 amino acids. The CDR3 protein is CSVQNDRAVYNEQFF.

The chain recombines TRBV29-1 with TRBJ2-7; TCRdb reports TRBD1, a call that lacks DNA to check it against. The V gene's germline CDR1 is SQVTM and CDR2 ANQGSEA. CDR3 length equals 14 residues. The CDR3 protein is CSVESRTDQYEQYF.

The chain links TRBV27 to TRBJ2-1. CDR1 and CDR2 (germline): MNHEY, SMNVEV (reference sequence). The CDR3 extends over 13 amino acids. CDR3 protein: CASRPQHYNEQFF.

J is TRBJ1-2 and V is TRBV29-1; TCRdb names TRBD1, which stays unverified in the absence of DNA. This CDR3 has 14 residues. CDR1 and CDR2 from the germline V gene are SQVTM and ANQGSEA. This CDR3 is CSVETPGQGNGYTF. The whole variable domain, remainder taken from reference TRBV29-1 and TRBJ1-2, is SAVISQKPSRDICQRGTSLTIQCQVDSQVTMMFWYRQQPGQSLTLIATANQGSEATYESGFVIDKFPISRPNLTFSTLTVSNMSPEDSSIYLCSVETPGQGNGYTFGSGTRLTVV.

This chain joins TRBV20-1 and TRBJ1-5. CDR1 and CDR2 from the germline V gene are DFQATT and SNEGSKA (reference sequence). The length of the CDR3 is 16 residues. CDR3: CSARELGRNSNQPQHF.

The genes are TRBV2 and TRBJ1-2; TCRdb's assignment of TRBD1 cannot be checked, as there is no DNA. The CDR3 extends over 15 amino acids. Germline lookup yields CDR1 SNHLY and CDR2 FYNNEI. The CDR3 is CASIQGQGGVYGYTF.

V gene TRBV20-1 combines with J gene TRBJ2-3; TCRdb's D gene call, TRBD2, goes unchecked for lack of DNA. The CDR3 has 13 amino acids. Germline V lookup: CDR1 DFQATT, CDR2 SNEGSKA (reference sequence). CDR3 protein: CSAIGLFKAGQYF.

The V call is TRBV28, the J call TRBJ2-3; TCRdb's assignment of TRBD1 cannot be checked, as there is no DNA. The CDR3 runs to 16 residues. Per germline, CDR1 MDHEN and CDR2 SYDVKM. This CDR3 reads CASSQGRGYTTDTQYF.

The CDR3 protein is CASSNPKVPLAGMYQETQYF. The J gene is TRBJ2-5, the V gene TRBV12-3 or TRBV12-4; TCRdb proposes TRBD2, but this gene call is untestable without DNA. CDR3 size: 20 residues.

This chain uses TRBV27 with TRBJ2-5; TCRdb calls TRBD1, which cannot be checked without DNA. The CDR3 covers 15 residues. Germline assignment: CDR1 MNHEY and CDR2 SMNVEV (reference sequence). Here the CDR3 reads CASSLYPGNQETQYF.

This chain joins TRBV29-1 and TRBJ2-1. Germline lookup yields CDR1 SQVTM and CDR2 ANQGSEA. This CDR3 contains 11 residues. CDR3: CSVVRELEQFF.

The chain employs TRBV6-5 and TRBJ1-2. The CDR3 sequence is 17 residues long. Germline loops: CDR1 MNHEY, CDR2 SVGAGI. The CDR3 here is CASIDGGGGPGVYGYTF.

This chain joins TRBV20-1 and TRBJ2-7. This CDR3 has 12 residues. CDR1 is DFQATT, CDR2 SNEGSKA, per germline (reference sequence). The CDR3 loop reads CSATDYGYEQYF.

The chain carries TRBV7-3 and TRBJ2-3; TCRdb proposes TRBD1, but this gene call is untestable without DNA. This CDR3 is built from 14 residues. Germline V lookup: CDR1 SGHTA, CDR2 FQGTGA. CDR3 residues: CASSDSALVDTQYF.

V and J are TRBV5-4 and TRBJ2-3; there is no DNA to check the TCRdb D call of TRBD2. Germline loops: CDR1 SGHNT, CDR2 YYREEE (reference sequence). This CDR3 is 15 amino acids long. This chain's CDR3 is CASSPPLAYTDTQYF.

Considering frequency, this clonotype is medium-sized. The genes are TRBV28 and TRBJ2-4; TCRdb's D call of TRBD1 is untestable without DNA. The V gene's germline CDR1 is MDHEN and CDR2 SYDVKM. The CDR3 is 14 amino acids. CDR3 loop: CASSSTPDLNIQYF.

CDR3 residues: CASSWGTGRNEQYF. The genes are TRBV27 and TRBJ2-7; the D call from TCRdb, TRBD1, cannot be confirmed without DNA. CDR1 and CDR2 (germline): MNHEY, SMNVEV (reference sequence). This CDR3 is built from 14 residues.

The V and J genes are TRBV6-4 and TRBJ2-1; checking the TCRdb D call of TRBD2 is not possible without DNA. This CDR3 has 14 residues. Looked up from germline, CDR1 is MRHNA and CDR2 is SNTAGT. Here the CDR3 reads CASSEREGPNEQFF.